This paragraph covers one TCR beta chain sequence. This specimen comes from a study of blood T cell repertoires in COVID-19. Study as a whole: Sources were T cells, B-cell-depleted T cells, or PBMCs; the material itself was cDNA or gDNA.

From germline, CDR1 is SNHLY and CDR2 FYNNEI. The CDR3 is 16 residues long. With 1 base removed from V and 0 bases from J, the gap between germline ends came to 10 bases. In the original workflow: Researchers report that nucleated cell counts were estimated from reference gene primer amplification. Profiling relied on immunoSEQ multiplex PCR, and the TCRdb table lists in-frame clones only, not all of them. The V and J calls and clone size were taken over from that table, and D and trimming were inferred from the DNA. The sample lists 120,000 or so clones, over 75% seen once, with about an eighth in the top ten.

Sample: peripheral blood. This chain joins TRBV2 and TRBJ1-3; a weak D match, TRBD1 (6 bases). The origin of this receptor is a man between 60 and 75 years old with acute or convalescent COVID-19. The CDR3 loop is CASSEGQGNSGNTIYF. The DNA of the CDR3 is TGTGCCAGCAGTGAAGGGCAGGGGAACTCTGGAAACACCATATATTTT. Filled out from reference TRBV2 and TRBJ1-3, the complete variable domain reads EPEVTQTPSHQVTQMGQEVILRCVPISNHLYFYWYRQILGQKVEFLVSFYNNEISEKSEIFDDQFSVERPDGSNFTLKIRSTKLEDSAMYFCASSEGQGNSGNTIYFGEGSWLTVV.